This note documents a single T cell receptor (beta chain) sequence. The sample is drawn from a study of blood T cell repertoires in COVID-19. TCRdb's table, derived via immunoSEQ multiplex PCR, lists solely in-frame clones and lacks some. The sample contains 250,000 to 300,000 clones, 75% to 90% of which appear only once. The V gene's germline CDR1 is SGHNT and CDR2 YYREEE (reference sequence). Trimming pared 0 bases from V and 2 bases from J, leaving 8 bases between. This CDR3 comprises 15 residues. V usage is TRBV5-4 and J usage is TRBJ1-4, with a possible D match to TRBD1 (6 bases). Sequences were obtained from peripheral blood. This clonotype was obtained from a woman in her sixties or seventies with COVID-19, enrolled during active disease. The CDR3 reads CASSLGGGTNEKLFF. The CDR3 bases are TGTGCCAGCAGCTTGGGTGGGGGCACTAATGAAAAACTGTTTTTT.